The clone carrying this T cell receptor (beta chain) was seen only a few times. Its antigen is unidentified. This entry is derived from a study of T cell responses to AZD1222 COVID-19 vaccine. In the study overall: Researchers grouped second doses given at about 4 or about 12 weeks into one pool.

Findings and caveats of the study: Spike-spanning, vaccine-associated CD4 TCRs were dominant at 160-218 and 743-854.

J gave up 5 bases and V 5 bases, and 0 bases lay outside the gene matches. Looked up from germline, CDR1 is DFQATT and CDR2 is SNEGSKA (reference sequence). This CDR3 comprises 11 residues. The repertoire was sequenced with immunoSEQ multiplex PCR; TCRdb's copy has only in-frame clones and lacks some. The table lists 170,000 or so clones, about nine tenths of them singletons, with approximately 3% in the top ten. This TCR came from an adult in good health. The gene calls are TRBV20-1 and TRBJ2-5; TRBD2 matches 9 bases. The sequenced sample was peripheral blood, obtained on day 0 of AZD1222 vaccination. CDR3 in amino acids: CSALAGETQYF. DNA of the CDR3: TGCAGTGCTCTAGCGGGGGAGACCCAGTACTTC.